These 18 T cell receptor beta chains originate from one sample sequenced in a study of shared clonotypes between healthy human individuals. Sequencing was performed with immunoSEQ multiplex PCR; in TCRdb, only in-frame clones are kept and a portion is missing. In the table there are around 2.1 million clones, 90% to 96% of which are singletons. Source material: naive CD4+ T cells sorted from blood. Subset in this sample: CD45RA+ positively selected. These receptor sequences come from a man aged 18-30 years in good health.

J is TRBJ2-1 and V is TRBV18, with TRBD2 identical over 8 bases. Germline trimming cut 2 bases from V and 4 bases from J; bases unmatched to any gene: 7. CDR1 and CDR2 from the germline V gene are KGHSH and LQKENI. This CDR3 region has 16 residues. The CDR3 DNA reads as TGTGCCAGCTCACCATTCCTCGCGGGGGGATACAATGAGCAGTTCTTC. Translated: CASSPFLAGGYNEQFF.

This clone was counted a single time. The sample carries other DNA sequences with the same CDR3. The rearrangement joins TRBV6-5 to TRBJ1-3; TRBD1 matches at 8 bases. The germline gives CDR1 MNHEY, CDR2 SVGAGI. With V trimmed by 7 bases and J by 4 bases, 6 bases remained unmatched. The CDR3 is made up of 14 amino acids. CDR3 protein: CASTRTGFGNTIYF. The CDR3 region has the DNA TGTGCCAGCACCCGGACAGGGTTCGGAAACACCATATATTTT.

This chain connects TRBV5-1 to TRBJ1-6; no clear D. The germline V gene has CDR1 SGHRS and CDR2 YFSETQ. The V end lost 0 bases, the J end lost 2 bases, and 6 bases lay between the germline ends. This CDR3 has 15 residues. The CDR3: CASSLGETYNSPLHF. CDR3 DNA sequence: TGCGCCAGCAGCTTGGGGGAGACCTATAATTCACCCCTCCACTTT.

In regard to this clone: Distinct nucleotide sequences in the sample also encode this CDR3. J is TRBJ1-6 and V is TRBV5-1; a possible D gene is TRBD1 (6 bases). The V gene lost 4 bases and the J gene lost 5 bases, with 10 bases spanning the gap. CDR3 length: 14 amino acids. Germline assignment: CDR1 SGHRS and CDR2 YFSETQ. DNA of the CDR3: TGCGCCAGCAGCCCTCGGACAGATAATTCACCCCTCCACTTT. Amino acids: CASSPRTDNSPLHF.

The chain couples TRBV6-1 to TRBJ2-7; no reliable D call. Germline CDR1 reads MNHNS; CDR2 reads SASEGT. V lost 2 bases and J lost 6, with 14 bases in between. There are 14 residues in the CDR3. CDR3 DNA: TGTGCCAGCAGTGAACTGAGAATTCGACCCGAGCAGTACTTC. This encodes CASSELRIRPEQYF.

The chain uses TRBV7-2 and TRBJ2-2; 8 nucleotides align to TRBD2. Losses at the gene ends were 6 bases for V and 6 bases for J; bases not matched to a gene: 9. CDR1 and CDR2 from the germline V gene are SGHTA and FQGNSA. The CDR3 runs 15 residues. CDR3 in DNA: TGTGCCAGCAGGTCTAGGGGTAGCGGGGCCGGGGAGCTGTTTTTT. Amino acids: CASRSRGSGAGELFF.

The chain combines TRBV5-1 with TRBJ1-5; D might be TRBD1 (5 bases). The CDR3 covers 16 residues. Trimming took off 0 bases at V and 2 bases at J, with 12 bases between the two ends. CDR1 is SGHRS, CDR2 YFSETQ, per germline. CDR3 sequence: CASSLGPGQGNQPQHF. The CDR3 nucleotides are TGCGCCAGCAGCTTGGGCCCCGGACAAGGCAATCAGCCCCAGCATTTT.

The chain has TRBV5-1 and TRBJ1-3; perhaps TRBD1 as D (5 bases). Deletions cut 4 bases from V and 2 bases from J, with 13 bases between. The germline CDR1 and CDR2 sequences are SGHRS and YFSETQ. This CDR3 is built from 15 residues. The CDR3 reads CASSLSDRPGNTIYF. CDR3 nucleotides: TGCGCCAGCAGCCTATCCGACAGACCTGGAAACACCATATATTTT.

The chain links TRBV7-2 to TRBJ1-2; maybe TRBD1 (6 bases). CDR3 length: 16 residues. V was pared by 5 bases and J by 7 bases, with 23 bases between. CDR1 and CDR2 from the germline V gene are SGHTA and FQGNSA. CDR3 sequence: CASSPRGGGLSFGYTF. The CDR3, as DNA: TGTGCCAGCAGCCCCCGGGGTGGGGGGCTGTCTTTTGGCTACACCTTC.

Points on this clone: The sample has other DNA sequences that encode this CDR3 too. This chain links TRBV18 with TRBJ1-5; 8 nucleotides match TRBD1. The germline CDR1 and CDR2 sequences are KGHSH and LQKENI. J lost 4 bases, V lost 4 bases, and 3 bases had no gene match. The CDR3 sequence is 14 residues long. DNA for the CDR3: TGTGCCAGCTCACTCGGGACAGGTAATCAGCCCCAGCATTTT. Protein sequence: CASSLGTGNQPQHF. The variable domain in full, completed from reference TRBV18 and TRBJ1-5, reads NAGVMQNPRHLVRRRGQEARLRCSPMKGHSHVYWYRQLPEEGLKFMVYLQKENIIDESGMPKERFSAEFPKEGPSILRIQQVVRGDSAAYFCASSLGTGNQPQHFGDGTRLSIL.

The CDR3 nucleotides are TGTGCCAGCAGCGCCGGCGGTAACTATGGCTACACCTTC. Translated: CASSAGGNYGYTF. The chain recombines TRBV9 with TRBJ1-2; the D is unclear. Trimming took off 3 bases at V and 1 base at J, with 7 bases between the two ends. There are 13 residues in the CDR3. Germline CDR1 SGDLS, CDR2 YYNGEE.

The chain recombines TRBV19 with TRBJ2-7; 9 bases agree with TRBD1. The V gene's germline CDR1 is LNHDA and CDR2 SQIVND (reference sequence). This CDR3 region has 16 residues. V gave up 2 bases and J gave up 6 bases; unmatched junction bases: 11. CDR3 in amino acids: CASSIRPGQGRAEQYF. The CDR3 DNA follows: TGTGCCAGTAGTATACGACCGGGACAGGGTCGAGCCGAGCAGTACTTC.

In DNA, the CDR3 is TGTGCCAGCAGTACCCAGGGCTATGGCTACACCTTC. Protein: CASSTQGYGYTF. The chain couples TRBV28 to TRBJ1-2; the D gene is possibly TRBD1 (5 bases). The CDR3 loop spans 12 amino acids. V lost 5 bases and J 4 bases, leaving 8 bases between the germline ends. Per the germline V gene, CDR1 is MDHEN and CDR2 is SYDVKM.

The rearrangement joins TRBV5-4 to TRBJ1-1; weak D call: TRBD1 (6 bases). The CDR3 length is 12 residues. Trimming shortened V by 4 bases and J by 11 bases, and 15 bases separated the two germline ends. Per germline, CDR1 SGHNT and CDR2 YYREEE (reference sequence). The CDR3 loop reads CASSPDRIQAFF. Here the CDR3 DNA reads TGTGCCAGCAGCCCCGACAGGATTCAGGCTTTCTTT.

The chain couples TRBV6-4 to TRBJ2-1, with 9 nucleotides matching TRBD1. The CDR3 runs to 19 residues. CDR1 MRHNA and CDR2 SNTAGT come from the germline V gene. V dropped 2 bases and J dropped 2; count of bases not matched to a gene: 13. In DNA form, the CDR3 reads TGTGCCAGCAGTGACCCCACCGGGACAGGGAAGTTAACCTACAATGAGCAGTTCTTC. This encodes CASSDPTGTGKLTYNEQFF.

The CDR3 protein is CAWSVRGQGNQPQHF. The DNA of the CDR3 is TGTGCCTGGAGTGTGAGGGGGCAAGGCAATCAGCCCCAGCATTTT. V usage is TRBV30 and J usage is TRBJ1-5; 7 bases agree with TRBD1. V lost 0 bases, J lost 2 bases, and 4 bases stayed unmatched. The CDR3 is made up of 15 amino acids. CDR1 is GTSNPN and CDR2 is SVGIG in the germline V gene (reference sequence).

The genes are TRBV27 and TRBJ2-7, with D tentatively TRBD1 or TRBD2 (5 bases each). The CDR3 is 13 amino acids. V shed 4 bases and J shed 3 bases, with 10 bases lying between them. In germline, CDR1 is MNHEY, CDR2 SMNVEV (reference sequence). In DNA, the CDR3 is TGTGCCAGCAGTTGGGGACCCTTCTACGAGCAGTACTTC. Translating it yields CASSWGPFYEQYF.

The chain combines TRBV19 with TRBJ2-7; 9 bases agree with TRBD1. CDR1 and CDR2 (germline): LNHDA, SQIVND (reference sequence). J lost 4 bases, V lost 7 bases, and 5 bases had no gene match. The length of the CDR3 is 13 residues. Here the CDR3 DNA reads TGTGCCAGTAATCAGGACAGGGGTTACGAGCAGTACTTC. This codes for CASNQDRGYEQYF.